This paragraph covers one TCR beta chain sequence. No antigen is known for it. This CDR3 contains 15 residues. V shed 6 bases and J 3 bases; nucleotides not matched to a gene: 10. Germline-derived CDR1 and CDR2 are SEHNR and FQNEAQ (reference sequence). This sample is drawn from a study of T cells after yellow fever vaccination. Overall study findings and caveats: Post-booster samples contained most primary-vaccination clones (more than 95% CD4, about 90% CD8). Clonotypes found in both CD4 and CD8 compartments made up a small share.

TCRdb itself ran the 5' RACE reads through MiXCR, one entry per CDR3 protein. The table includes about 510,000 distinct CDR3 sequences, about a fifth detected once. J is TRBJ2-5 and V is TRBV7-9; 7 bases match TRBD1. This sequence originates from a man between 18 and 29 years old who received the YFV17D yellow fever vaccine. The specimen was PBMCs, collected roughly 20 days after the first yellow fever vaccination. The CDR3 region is CASRSSGTAKETQYF. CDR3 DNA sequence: TGTGCCAGCAGGTCATCCGGGACAGCAAAAGAGACCCAGTACTTC.